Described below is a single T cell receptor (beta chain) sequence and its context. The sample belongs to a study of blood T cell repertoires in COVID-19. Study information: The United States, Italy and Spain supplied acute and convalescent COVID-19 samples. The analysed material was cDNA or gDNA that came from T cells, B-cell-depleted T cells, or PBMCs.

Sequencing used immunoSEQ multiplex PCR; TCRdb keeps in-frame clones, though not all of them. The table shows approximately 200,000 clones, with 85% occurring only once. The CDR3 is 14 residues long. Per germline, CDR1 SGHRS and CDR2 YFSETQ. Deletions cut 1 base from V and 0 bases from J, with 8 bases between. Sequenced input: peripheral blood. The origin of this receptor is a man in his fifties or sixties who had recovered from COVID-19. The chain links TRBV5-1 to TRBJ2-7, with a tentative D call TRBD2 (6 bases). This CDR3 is CASSLTTSSYEQYF. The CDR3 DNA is TGCGCCAGCAGCTTGACGACTAGCTCCTACGAGCAGTACTTC.